The entry below gives a single T cell receptor (beta chain) sequence along with its context. Proliferating CFSE-low CD3+CD4+ and CD3+CD8+ responders were sorted after the reaction. The data were taken from a study of graft-versus-host responses after intestinal transplantation. Overall study results and limits: Researchers found GvH clones in recipient marrow, and some showed up first in ileum or blood. Across patients carrying graft-donor T cell macrochimerism, allografts held high graft-versus-host to host-versus-graft clonal ratios.

The repertoire was sequenced with immunoSEQ multiplex PCR; TCRdb's copy has only in-frame clones and lacks some. The sample shows about 21,000 clones, 50% to 65% of them seen only once. The sample consisted of alloreactive CD4+ T cells from a mixed lymphocyte reaction culture, taken before intestinal transplant. Subset described: CFSE-low proliferating T cells sorted from approximately six-day pre-transplant mixed lymphocyte reaction (GvH or HvG direction). The sequence was obtained from a human patient who received an intestinal transplant.

The CDR3 sequence is CASSIIGTGLNEQFF. CDR3 DNA sequence: TGTGCCAGCAGTATAATCGGGACAGGTTTAAATGAGCAGTTCTTC. The chain couples TRBV6-1 to TRBJ2-1; 8 positions agree with TRBD1. Germline assignment: CDR1 MNHNS and CDR2 SASEGT. J lost 7 bases, V lost 5 bases, and 10 bases had no gene match. CDR3 length: 15 residues.